This TCR beta chain was profiled in a study of PD-1 blockade in classical Hodgkin lymphoma. V was shortened by 3 bases and J by 3 bases, with 10 bases between the two germline ends. Looked up from germline, CDR1 is SGHDT and CDR2 is YYEEEE. The CDR3 totals 14 residues. Sequencing was performed with immunoSEQ multiplex PCR; in TCRdb, only in-frame clones are kept and a portion is missing. The sample holds some 30,000 clones, over 55% seen once. The study's findings and limits: Compared with healthy donors, newly diagnosed patients reportedly showed lower baseline TCR diversity. Unlike CD8+ TCR diversity, which did not rise significantly by C4D1, CD4+ TCR diversity did.

On this clone itself: Its antigen is unknown.

Exposure to brentuximab vedotin varied, and each patient had relapsed following autologous stem cell transplantation. This material consisted of peripheral blood mononuclear cells (PBMCs), taken before the second cycle of nivolumab. The V gene is TRBV5-6, the J gene TRBJ1-5; D gene unclear. The sequence was obtained from a human donor with classical Hodgkin lymphoma. DNA for the CDR3: TGTGCCAGCAGCTCTCAGATTACCAATCAGCCCCAGCATTTT. It specifies CASSSQITNQPQHF.